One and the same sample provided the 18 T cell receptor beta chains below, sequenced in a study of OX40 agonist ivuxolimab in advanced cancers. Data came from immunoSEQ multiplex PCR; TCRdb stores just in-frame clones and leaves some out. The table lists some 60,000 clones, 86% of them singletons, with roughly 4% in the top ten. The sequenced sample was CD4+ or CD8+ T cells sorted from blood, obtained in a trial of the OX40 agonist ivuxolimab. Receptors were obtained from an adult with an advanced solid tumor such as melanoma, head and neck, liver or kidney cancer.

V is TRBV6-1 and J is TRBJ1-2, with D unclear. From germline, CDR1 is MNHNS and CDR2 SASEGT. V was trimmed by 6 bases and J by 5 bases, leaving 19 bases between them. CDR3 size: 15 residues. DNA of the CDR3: TGTGCCAGCAGCTCTTCTTCGACGGAAGTATATGGCTACACCTTC. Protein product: CASSSSSTEVYGYTF.

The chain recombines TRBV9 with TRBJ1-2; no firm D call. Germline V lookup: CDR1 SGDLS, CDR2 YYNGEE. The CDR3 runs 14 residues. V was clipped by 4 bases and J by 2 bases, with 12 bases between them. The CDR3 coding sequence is TGTGCCAGCAGCTCCTTTGGGAGCAACTATGGCTACACCTTC. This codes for CASSSFGSNYGYTF.

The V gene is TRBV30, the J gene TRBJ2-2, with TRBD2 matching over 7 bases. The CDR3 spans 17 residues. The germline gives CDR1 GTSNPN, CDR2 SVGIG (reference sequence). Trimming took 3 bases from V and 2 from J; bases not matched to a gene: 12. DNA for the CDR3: TGTGCCTGGAGCCCACCCGGGTGGGGGGGTAACACCGGGGAGCTGTTTTTT. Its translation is CAWSPPGWGGNTGELFF. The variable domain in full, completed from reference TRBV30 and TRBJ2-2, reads SQTIHQWPATLVQPVGSPLSLECTVEGTSNPNLYWYRQAAGRGLQLLFYSVGIGQISSEVPQNLSASRPQDRQFILSSKKLLLSDSGFYLCAWSPPGWGGNTGELFFGEGSRLTVL.

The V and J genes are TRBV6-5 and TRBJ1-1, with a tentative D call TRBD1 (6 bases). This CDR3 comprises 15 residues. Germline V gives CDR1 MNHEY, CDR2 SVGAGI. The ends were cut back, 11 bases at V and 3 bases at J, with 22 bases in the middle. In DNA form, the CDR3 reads TGTGCCGCGGGACCGTACAGGGTTAGAGACACTGAAGCTTTCTTT. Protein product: CAAGPYRVRDTEAFF.

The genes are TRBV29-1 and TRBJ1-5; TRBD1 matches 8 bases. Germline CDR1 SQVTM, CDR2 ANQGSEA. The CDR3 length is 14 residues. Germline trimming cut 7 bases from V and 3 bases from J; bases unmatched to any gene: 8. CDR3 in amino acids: CSALTGVNNQPQHF. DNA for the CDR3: TGCAGCGCCTTGACAGGGGTGAACAATCAGCCCCAGCATTTT.

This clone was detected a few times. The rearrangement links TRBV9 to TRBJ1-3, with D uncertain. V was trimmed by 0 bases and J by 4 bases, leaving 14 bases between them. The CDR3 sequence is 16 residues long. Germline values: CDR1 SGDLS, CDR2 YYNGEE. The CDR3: CASSVGGGGFGNTIYF. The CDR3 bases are TGTGCCAGCAGCGTAGGCGGTGGTGGGTTCGGAAACACCATATATTTT.

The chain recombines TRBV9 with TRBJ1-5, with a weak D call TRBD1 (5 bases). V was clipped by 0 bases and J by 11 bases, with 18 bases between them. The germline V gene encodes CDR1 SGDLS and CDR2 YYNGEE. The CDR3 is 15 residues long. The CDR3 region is CASSVGDGPLGAQHF. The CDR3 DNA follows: TGTGCCAGCAGCGTAGGGGACGGCCCCTTGGGTGCCCAGCATTTT.

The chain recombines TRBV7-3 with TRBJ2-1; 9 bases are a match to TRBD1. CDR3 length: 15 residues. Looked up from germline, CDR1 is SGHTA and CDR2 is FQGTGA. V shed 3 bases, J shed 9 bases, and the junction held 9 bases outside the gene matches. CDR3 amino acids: CASSLYSGTGLEQFF. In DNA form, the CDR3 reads TGTGCCAGCAGCTTGTACTCCGGGACAGGGCTTGAGCAGTTCTTC.

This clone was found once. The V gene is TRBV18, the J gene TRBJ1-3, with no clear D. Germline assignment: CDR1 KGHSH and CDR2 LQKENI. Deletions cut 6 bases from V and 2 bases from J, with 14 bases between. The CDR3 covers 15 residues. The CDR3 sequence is CASSSLEGPGNTIYF. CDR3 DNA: TGTGCCAGCTCGTCGCTCGAAGGGCCTGGAAACACCATATATTTT.

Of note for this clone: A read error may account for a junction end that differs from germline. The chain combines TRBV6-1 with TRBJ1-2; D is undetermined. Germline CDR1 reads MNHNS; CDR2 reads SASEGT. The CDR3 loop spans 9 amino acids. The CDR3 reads CASPNLVSF. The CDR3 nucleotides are TGTGCCAGCCCCAACCTGGTTTCCTTC.

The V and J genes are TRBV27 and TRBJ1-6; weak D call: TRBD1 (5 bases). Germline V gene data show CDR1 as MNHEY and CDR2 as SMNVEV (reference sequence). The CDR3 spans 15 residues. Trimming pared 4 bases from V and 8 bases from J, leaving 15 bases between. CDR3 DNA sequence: TGTGCCAGCAGTTCCCTCGGCAGGGTCGATTCACCCCTCCACTTT. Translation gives CASSSLGRVDSPLHF.

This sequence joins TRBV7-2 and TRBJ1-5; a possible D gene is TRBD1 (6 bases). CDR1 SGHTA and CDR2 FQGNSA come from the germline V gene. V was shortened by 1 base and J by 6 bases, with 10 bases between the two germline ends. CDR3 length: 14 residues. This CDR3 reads CASSLGTGSQPQHF. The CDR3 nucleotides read TGTGCCAGCAGCTTAGGAACAGGGAGTCAGCCCCAGCATTTT.

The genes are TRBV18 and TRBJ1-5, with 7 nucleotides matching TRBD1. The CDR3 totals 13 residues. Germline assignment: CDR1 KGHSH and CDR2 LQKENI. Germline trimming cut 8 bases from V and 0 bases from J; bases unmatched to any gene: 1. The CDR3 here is CASTGDSNQPQHF. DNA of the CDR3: TGTGCCAGCACAGGGGATAGCAATCAGCCCCAGCATTTT.

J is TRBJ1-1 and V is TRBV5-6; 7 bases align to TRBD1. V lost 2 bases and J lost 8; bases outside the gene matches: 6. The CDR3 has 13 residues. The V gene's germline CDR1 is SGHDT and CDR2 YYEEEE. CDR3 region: CASSLRGPLEAFF. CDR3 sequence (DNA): TGTGCCAGCAGCTTAAGGGGGCCCCTAGAAGCTTTCTTT.

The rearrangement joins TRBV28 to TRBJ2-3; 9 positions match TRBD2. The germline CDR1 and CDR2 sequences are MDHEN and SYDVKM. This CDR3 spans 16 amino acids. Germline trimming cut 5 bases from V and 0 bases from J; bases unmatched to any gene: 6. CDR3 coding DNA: TGTGCCAGCAGTCCGGGACTAGCCGCTAGCACAGATACGCAGTATTTT. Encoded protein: CASSPGLAASTDTQYF.

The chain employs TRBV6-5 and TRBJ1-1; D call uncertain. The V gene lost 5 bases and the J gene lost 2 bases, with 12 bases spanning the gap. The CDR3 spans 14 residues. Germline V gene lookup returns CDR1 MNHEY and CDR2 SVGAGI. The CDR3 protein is CASSRLARNTEAFF. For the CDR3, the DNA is TGTGCCAGCAGTCGACTCGCCAGAAACACTGAAGCTTTCTTT.

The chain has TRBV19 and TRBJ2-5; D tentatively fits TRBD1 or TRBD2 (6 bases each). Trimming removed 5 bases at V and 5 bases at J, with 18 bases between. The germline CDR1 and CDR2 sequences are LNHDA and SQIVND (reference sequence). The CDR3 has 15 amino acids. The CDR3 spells CASSGGRAAMETQYF. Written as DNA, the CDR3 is TGTGCCAGTAGTGGGGGGCGAGCAGCGATGGAGACCCAGTACTTC.

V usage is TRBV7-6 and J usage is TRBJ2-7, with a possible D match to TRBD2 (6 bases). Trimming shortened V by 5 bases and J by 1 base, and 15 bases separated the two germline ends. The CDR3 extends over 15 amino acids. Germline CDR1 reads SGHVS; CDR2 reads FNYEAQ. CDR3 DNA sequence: TGTGCCAGCAGCCTCCCTGGGGGGAGATCCTACGAGCAGTACTTC. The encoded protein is CASSLPGGRSYEQYF.